This TCR beta chain was identified during a study of T cell responses to AZD1222 COVID-19 vaccine. Findings and limits, study-wide: Among the donors, most were white British and more were female, and clonal diversity was possibly underestimated. The study found vaccine-associated CD4 TCRs spanning spike, dominant at 160-218 and 743-854.

Trimming left V 0 bases short and J 8 bases short, with 10 bases between. The CDR3 loop spans 13 amino acids. Germline V gene lookup returns CDR1 SGHDN and CDR2 FVKESK. TCRdb keeps only in-frame clones here, not all; method: immunoSEQ multiplex PCR. The sample holds fewer than 300,000 clones, approximately 95% seen once. With respect to this clone: No antigen is known for it.

The chain couples TRBV14 to TRBJ1-2, with D hard to call. The receptor comes from an adult in good health. The sequences come from peripheral blood, collected on day 0 of AZD1222 vaccination. The CDR3 DNA reads as TGTGCCAGCAGCCAAGATTTTAACGGGGGCTACACCTTC. Translating it yields CASSQDFNGGYTF.